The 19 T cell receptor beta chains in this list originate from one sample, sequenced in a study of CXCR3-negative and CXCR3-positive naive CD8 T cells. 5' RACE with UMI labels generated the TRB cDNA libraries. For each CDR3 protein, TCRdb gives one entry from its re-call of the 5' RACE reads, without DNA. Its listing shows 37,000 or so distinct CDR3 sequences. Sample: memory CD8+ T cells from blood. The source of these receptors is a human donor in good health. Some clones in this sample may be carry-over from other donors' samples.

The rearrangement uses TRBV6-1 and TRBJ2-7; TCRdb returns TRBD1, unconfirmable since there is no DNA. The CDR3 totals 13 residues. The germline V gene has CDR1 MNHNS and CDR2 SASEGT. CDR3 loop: CASSPSRVREQYF.

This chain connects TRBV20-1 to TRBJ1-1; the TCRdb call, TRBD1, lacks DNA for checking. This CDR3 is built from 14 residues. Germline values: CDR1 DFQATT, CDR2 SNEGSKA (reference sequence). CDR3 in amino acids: CSDRDLGGNTEAFF.

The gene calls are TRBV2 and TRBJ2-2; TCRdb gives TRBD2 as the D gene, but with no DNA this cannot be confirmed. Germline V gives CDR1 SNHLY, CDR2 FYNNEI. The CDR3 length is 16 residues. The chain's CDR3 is CASSDSSGRLIGELFF.

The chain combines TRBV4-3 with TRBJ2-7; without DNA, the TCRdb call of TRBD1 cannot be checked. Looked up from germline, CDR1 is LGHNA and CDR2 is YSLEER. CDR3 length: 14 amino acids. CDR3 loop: CASSQGEFAYEQYF.

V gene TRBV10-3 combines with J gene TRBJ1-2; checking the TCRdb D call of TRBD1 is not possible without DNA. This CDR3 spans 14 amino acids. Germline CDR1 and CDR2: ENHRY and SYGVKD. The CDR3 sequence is CAISESTQGGGYTF.

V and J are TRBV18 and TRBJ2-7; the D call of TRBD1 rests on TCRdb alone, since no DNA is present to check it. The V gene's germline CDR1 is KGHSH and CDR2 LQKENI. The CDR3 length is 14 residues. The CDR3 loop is CASSRVGVLDEQYF.

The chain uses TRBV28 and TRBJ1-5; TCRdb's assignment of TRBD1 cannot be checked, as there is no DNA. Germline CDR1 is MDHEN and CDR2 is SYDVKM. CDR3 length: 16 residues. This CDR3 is CASKGQVIIYQQPQHF.

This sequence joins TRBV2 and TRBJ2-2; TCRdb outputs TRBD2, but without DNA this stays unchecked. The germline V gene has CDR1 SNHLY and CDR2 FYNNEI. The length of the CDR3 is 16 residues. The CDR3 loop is CASSENRGIHTGELFF.

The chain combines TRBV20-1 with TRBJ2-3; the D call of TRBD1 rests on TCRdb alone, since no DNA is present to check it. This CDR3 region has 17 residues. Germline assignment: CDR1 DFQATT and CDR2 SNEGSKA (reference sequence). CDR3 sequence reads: CSARGTGPLGGTDTQYF.

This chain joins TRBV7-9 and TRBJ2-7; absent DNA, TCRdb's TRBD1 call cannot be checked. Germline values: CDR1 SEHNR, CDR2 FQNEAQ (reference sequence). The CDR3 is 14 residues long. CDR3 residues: CASSLAQAYYEQYF.

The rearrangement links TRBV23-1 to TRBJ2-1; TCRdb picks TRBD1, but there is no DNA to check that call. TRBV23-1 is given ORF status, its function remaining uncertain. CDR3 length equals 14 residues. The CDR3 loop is CASSGSRGLNEQFF.

CDR3 region: CASSRLTSELYEQYF. The chain employs TRBV28 and TRBJ2-7. The CDR3 is made up of 15 amino acids. Germline assignment: CDR1 MDHEN and CDR2 SYDVKM. Together with reference TRBV28 and TRBJ2-7, the CDR3 gives the full variable domain: DVKVTQSSRYLVKRTGEKVFLECVQDMDHENMFWYRQDPGLGLRLIYFSYDVKMKEKGDIPEGYSVSREKKERFSLILESASTNQTSMYLCASSRLTSELYEQYFGPGTRLTVT.

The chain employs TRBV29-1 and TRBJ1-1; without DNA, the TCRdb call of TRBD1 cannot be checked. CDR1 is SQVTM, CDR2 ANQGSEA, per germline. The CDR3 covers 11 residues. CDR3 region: CSVPTGTEAFF.

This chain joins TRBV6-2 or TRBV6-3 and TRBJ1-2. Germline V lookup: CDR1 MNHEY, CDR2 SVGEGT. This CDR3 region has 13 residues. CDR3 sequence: CASTNVVRYGYTF.

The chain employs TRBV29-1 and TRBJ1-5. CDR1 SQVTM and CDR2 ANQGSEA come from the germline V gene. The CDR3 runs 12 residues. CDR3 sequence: CSVDSGMGPQHF. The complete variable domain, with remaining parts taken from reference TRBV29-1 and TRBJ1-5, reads SAVISQKPSRDICQRGTSLTIQCQVDSQVTMMFWYRQQPGQSLTLIATANQGSEATYESGFVIDKFPISRPNLTFSTLTVSNMSPEDSSIYLCSVDSGMGPQHFGDGTRLSIL.

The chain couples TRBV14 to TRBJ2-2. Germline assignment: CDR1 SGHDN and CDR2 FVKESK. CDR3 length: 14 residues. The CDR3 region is CASTQTANTGELFF.

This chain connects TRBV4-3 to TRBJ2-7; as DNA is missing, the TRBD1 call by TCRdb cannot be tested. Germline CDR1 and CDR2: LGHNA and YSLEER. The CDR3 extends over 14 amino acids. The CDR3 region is CASSQWDTSNEQYF.

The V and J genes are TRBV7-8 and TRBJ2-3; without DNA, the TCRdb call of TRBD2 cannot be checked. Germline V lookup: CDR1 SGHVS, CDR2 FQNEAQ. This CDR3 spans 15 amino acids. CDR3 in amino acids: CASDLTTLGADTQYF. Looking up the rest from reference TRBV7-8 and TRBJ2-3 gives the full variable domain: GAGVSQSPRYKVAKRGQDVALRCDPISGHVSLFWYQQALGQGPEFLTYFQNEAQLDKSGLPSDRFFAERPEGSVSTLKIQRTQQEDSAVYLCASDLTTLGADTQYFGPGTRLTVL.

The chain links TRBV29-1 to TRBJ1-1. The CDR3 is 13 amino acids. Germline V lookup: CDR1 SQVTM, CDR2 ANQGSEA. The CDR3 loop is CSVEAEVRPEAFF.